This section outlines one T cell receptor (beta chain) sequence together with its context. Its antigen is currently unknown. The data originate from a study of cytomegalovirus exposure and HLA in healthy donors. Study-level information: Most genotyped donors, about four fifths of about 400, had Caucasian-associated genetic ancestry. Study results and limitations: Within the data, a cluster of highly shared sequence variants was likely a sequencing artifact. Most CMV-associated TCR beta chains were later found to appear HLA-restricted.

Primers for the PCR totalled 60 Vbeta and 13 Jbeta. Clones were sequenced by immunoSEQ multiplex PCR, and TCRdb holds only the in-frame ones, with some missing. The sample has over 100,000 clones, and its top ten clones hold roughly 3.6%. Germline V CDR1 and CDR2: MGHRA, YSYEKL. The CDR3 totals 17 residues. Trimming took off 0 bases at V and 3 bases at J, with 14 bases between the two ends. The chain employs TRBV4-1 and TRBJ2-2; TRBD2 is a possible D gene (6 bases). Sequenced: PBMCs. The sequence was obtained from a young man in good health and CMV-seronegative. The CDR3 protein is CASSQEIAAGHTGELFF. DNA for the CDR3: TGCGCCAGCAGCCAAGAGATAGCGGCAGGGCACACCGGGGAGCTGTTTTTT.